The present entry profiles one T cell receptor beta chain with its context. In the original workflow: Amplification of reference gene primers was used by the study to estimate nucleated cell counts. Sequenced by immunoSEQ multiplex PCR; TCRdb stores in-frame clones only, minus some. V, J and clone size are those of that table, while D and trimming were read from the DNA. Among about 250,000 clones, 90% were seen once, and the ten largest hold 2.1%. The data stem from a study of blood T cell repertoires in COVID-19. CDR3 length: 15 residues. Germline CDR1 is SQVTM and CDR2 is ANQGSEA. V trimming: 3 bases; J trimming: 1 base; junction bases outside the gene matches: 7.

This TCR was sampled from a woman aged 55 to 70 with COVID-19, enrolled during active disease. The rearrangement links TRBV29-1 to TRBJ2-7, with 9 positions matching TRBD1. Sequenced input: peripheral blood. The CDR3 nucleotides are TGCAGCGTTGAGGATGGACAGGGGTTATCCTACGAGCAGTACTTC. Encoded protein: CSVEDGQGLSYEQYF.